This T cell receptor beta chain was recorded in a study of T cell responses to AZD1222 COVID-19 vaccine. Study in general: Second-dose intervals near 4 or 12 weeks were combined. Notes on the study in general: Nearly half of spike-specific TCRs reportedly target variant regions that are unmutated in the B.1.351 and B.1.1.7 variants. Baseline serology detected seropositivity in only a handful of AZD1222 recipients. No day 14 peak samples; only post-peak repertoires were characterized.

A word on this clone: Its antigen is unidentified.

The assay was immunoSEQ multiplex PCR, and TCRdb's table has in-frame clones only and misses some. Found here are around 200,000 clones, approximately 93% of them singletons; the top ten hold 3.9%. Trimming took 1 base from V and 2 from J, leaving 3 bases between them. Germline V CDR1 and CDR2: SNHLY, FYNNEI. The CDR3 is 12 residues long. The TCR originated in an adult in good health. The chain carries TRBV2 and TRBJ2-7; no clear D gene. The sequences come from peripheral blood, collected on day 0 of AZD1222 vaccination. The CDR3 bases are TGTGCCAGCAGTGAAGTTACCTACGAGCAGTACTTC. Translating gives CASSEVTYEQYF.